This TCR beta chain was profiled in a study of T cells in Graves' hyperthyroidism and ophthalmopathy (dated by TCRdb to the late 2010s). Study-wide context: Peripheral blood samples were taken at initial diagnosis, before any treatment was given. A discovery cohort of roughly 100 patients, roughly 40 with Graves' ophthalmopathy and roughly 59 with stable Graves' hyperthyroidism, was used to find distinguishing TCR V-J signatures. Prospective prediction of ophthalmopathy was tested in an independent validation cohort consisting of 18 hyperthyroidism patients and around 17 patients who later progressed to ophthalmopathy. For training and testing, the 110 or so patients in the discovery cohort were randomly divided in a 7:3 ratio. In over five Graves' hyperthyroidism patients, the study also compared T-cell repertoires from thyroid tissue with T-cell repertoires from blood. After blood sampling, hyperthyroidism patients were treated with methimazole at a starting dose of 30 mg daily, and ophthalmopathy patients were treated with high-dose intravenous methylprednisolone. The paper reports TCR Vbeta CDR3 sequencing of roughly 140 peripheral blood samples: approximately 43 ophthalmopathy, under 80 hyperthyroidism and 17 progressor patients.

Comment on this clonotype: Its antigen is currently not known. Per-nucleotide qualities are absent, and no much larger clonotype sits a single base away.

Amplification of TCR beta CDR3 regions was carried out from RNA transcripts. A first-round RT-PCR of the TCR CDR3 used the HTBI primer set with the Qiagen OneStep RT-PCR kit. A second multiplex PCR round built the libraries, followed by size selection and purification. Libraries were sequenced paired-end with 100 bp reads on an Illumina HiSeq2000. The study's processing was this. SOAPnuke was used to process the raw data, removing reads that contained adapters or uncalled bases, had a mean Phred below 15, or lacked an exact match to the constant primer or identifier. High-quality paired reads were merged using COPE v1.2.5, and each unique nucleotide sequence was defined as a clonotype. MiTCR v1.1 was used to align the clonotypes against IMGT TRBV, TRBD and TRBJ reference segments. The analysis included only V-J combinations with a frequency above 0.0001, which together covered 99% to 99.2% of the repertoires. The TCS score was defined as the ratio of F50 (clonal expansion) to E x V (chaos), calculated using BLOSUM62-based TCRdist between CDR3 peptides within each V-J. Welch's t-statistics and random forest reduced 450 to 600 V-J features to roughly 13, which were used in a naive Bayes classifier (R e1071). Thyroid-blood repertoire similarity was quantified with the Morisita-Horn index. Clones were called with MiXCR by TCRdb after fastp trimmed the public reads at Q25, and only in-frame beta chains were retained. A single entry per CDR3 protein holds the most common genes and DNA from its merged rows. These V and J calls rely on TCRdb rather than the paper's analysis. The sample has 750,000 to 900,000 distinct CDR3 sequences on record, 38% of them singletons. The leading ten clones occupy 8.9% of the sample.

Stable Graves' hyperthyroidism was defined as no progression to ophthalmopathy during 18 months of follow-up. Hyperthyroidism patients were newly diagnosed, with disease duration under 2 months, and aged 18 to 65 years. Exclusion was applied to patients with uncontrolled infections, other autoimmune diseases, pregnancy or lactation. Diagnoses were based on clinical symptoms, serum thyroxine and TRAb, thyroid ultrasound and orbital computed tomography. PBMCs were isolated from 7.5 to 10 ml of fresh peripheral blood by Ficoll-Paque density gradient centrifugation. Trizol reagent was used to extract total RNA, and RNA quality was then checked on an Agilent 2100 Bioanalyzer. Overall study results and their limits: Most expanded thyroid clonotypes (frequency above 0.001) were also detected in blood, a finding suggesting that blood repertoires may reflect thyroid immune responses. No statistical method was used to set the sample size in advance, and investigators knew the group allocation. A model built on a 13 V-J signature distinguished ophthalmopathy from stable hyperthyroidism, reaching 87.88% sensitivity and under 84% specificity in cross-validation and 80%/75% in testing. In validation, the model predicted progression to ophthalmopathy with around 71% sensitivity and 72% to 75% specificity, a median of roughly seven months before onset.

The germline V end is reduced by 5 bases and the J end by 3 bases; junction bases left unmatched: 11. The germline V gene gives CDR1 as SGHVS and CDR2 as FNYEAQ. The CDR3 starts with the cysteine, ends with the phenylalanine, and has 16 residues. Only CDR3 DNA is held: 48 bases, read in frame from base 1. The sequence is built from TRBV7-6 and TRBJ2-7; a stretch of 9 junction bases matches TRBD2. Sequencing was performed on blood. The clonotype originates from a man younger than 35 with Graves' hyperthyroidism. The sequenced DNA is TGTGCCAGCAGCCTATACATAGCGGGAGAGGACTACGAGCAGTACTTC. The translation is CASSLYIAGEDYEQYF.